This entry is about one T cell receptor beta chain. Antigen: not known. The CDR3 covers 14 residues. Germline assignment: CDR1 MNHNS and CDR2 SASEGT. Unmatched junction bases numbered 7, after V lost 4 bases and J lost 7 bases. The entry originates in a study of OX40 agonist ivuxolimab in advanced cancers. General observations from the study: Among T cells, CD8+ cells averaged more expanded clones than CD4+ cells.

Profiled with immunoSEQ multiplex PCR; TCRdb holds only in-frame clones, not every one. The sample has approximately 60,000 clones; more than 70% are singletons. The input for sequencing was CD4+ or CD8+ T cells sorted from blood, taken in a trial of the OX40 agonist ivuxolimab. The J gene is TRBJ2-1, the V gene TRBV6-1; 7 bases match TRBD2. The sequence derives from an adult with an advanced solid tumor such as melanoma, head and neck, liver or kidney cancer. The CDR3 bases are TGTGCCAGCAGTGTTGCGGGAGCGGGAAATGAGCAGTTCTTC. It translates to CASSVAGAGNEQFF.